This T cell receptor (beta chain) was documented in a study of spatial heterogeneity in lung cancer (dated by TCRdb to about 2019). Regarding the research as a whole: Beta-chain transcripts were consistently detected in greater numbers than alpha-chain transcripts, which likely reflected higher beta-chain transcript abundance. In the raw uncorrected reads, each unique combination of TCR and UMI appeared on average more than ten times. The study quantitatively compared TCR alpha and beta repertoires across multiple tumor regions, matched nontumor lung and blood in non-small cell lung cancer. Nonsynonymous mutation counts, determined by whole-exome sequencing of tumor tissue, were related to TCR repertoire features. At surgery, both alpha and beta chains were TCR-sequenced in approximately 210 tumor regions, about 64 matched nontumor lung samples and some 60 PBMC samples.

The time point tag for this specimen amounts to: sample taken at primary tumor resection. The donors were some 72 patients from the lung TRACERx cohort who had early-stage, untreated non-small cell lung cancer. Whole RNA extracted from tumor and nontumor lung tissue, or from cryopreserved PBMC samples, was used for TCR sequencing without cell sorting. Patients were selected for TCR sequencing only if sufficient RNA was available from at least two tumor regions. Receptor libraries were prepared by 5' RACE. The sequencer was a NextSeq 500. In the TCR library protocol, a unique molecular identifier was attached to each TCR cDNA molecule so that PCR and sequencing errors could be corrected. The original methods were these. Decombinator tools were used for TCR identification, UMI-based error correction and CDR3 extraction. Expanded TCRs were defined as those above a frequency of 2 per 1,000, corresponding to the top 1% of the tumor frequency distribution. Each repertoire was subsampled 100 times to 5,000 TCRs, after which Renyi diversity was computed with the R vegan package. CDR3 similarity networks were built from amino acid triplet string-kernel similarity, with CDR3s being connected when pairwise similarity was above 0.82. TCRdb reprocessed the public reads (quality trimming at Q25 with fastp, clone calling with MiXCR) and kept in-frame beta chains. Every entry covers one CDR3 protein and lists the most common genes and DNA from its rows. It is TCRdb's table, rather than the study itself, that gives the V and J calls and clone size. For this sample there are some 34,000 distinct CDR3 sequences; roughly 6.5% appear just once. The ten largest make up 25% to 30% of the sample.

The study at large found these results: Ubiquitous expanded tumor TCRs showed up in blood more often at tumor resection than at routine follow-up. Additional single-cell paired TCR alpha and beta sequencing was considered necessary to confirm, at a functional level, the hypothesis that regional TCRs recognize regional mutations.

In the germline V gene, CDR1 corresponds to SGHRS and CDR2 to YFSETQ. The CDR3 runs 13 residues from the cysteine to the phenylalanine. The DNA shown is the 39-base CDR3, in frame from base 1. V and J are truncated by 1 base and 8 bases respectively, leaving an intervening sequence of 12 bases. This clonotype is described as medium-sized (0.01 to 0.1%). The antigen this receptor binds is unknown. There are no base qualities to consult, and no much larger clone falls within one base. The rearrangement combines TRBV5-1 with TRBJ2-5; the D gene cannot be named for sure. The sequence came from a female donor with early-stage non-small cell lung cancer. Sequencing was performed on PBMCs, taken at surgery. CDR3 reads: CASSLRQLGTQYF. Here is the DNA: TGCGCCAGCAGCTTGAGGCAGCTTGGCACCCAGTACTTC.